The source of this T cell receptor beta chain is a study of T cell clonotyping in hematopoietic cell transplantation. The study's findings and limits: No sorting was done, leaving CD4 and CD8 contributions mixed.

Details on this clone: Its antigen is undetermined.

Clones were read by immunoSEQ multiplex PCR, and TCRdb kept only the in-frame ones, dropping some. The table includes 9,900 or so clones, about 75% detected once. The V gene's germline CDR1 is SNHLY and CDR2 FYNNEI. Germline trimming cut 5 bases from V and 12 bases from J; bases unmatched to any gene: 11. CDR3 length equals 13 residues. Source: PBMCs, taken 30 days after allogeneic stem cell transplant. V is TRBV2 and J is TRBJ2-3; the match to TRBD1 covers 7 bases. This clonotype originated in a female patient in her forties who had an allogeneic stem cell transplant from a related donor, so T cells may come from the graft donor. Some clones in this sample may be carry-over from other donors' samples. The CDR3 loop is CASSQNRDSRQYF. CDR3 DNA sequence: TGTGCCAGCAGTCAGAACCGGGACAGCCGACAGTATTTT.